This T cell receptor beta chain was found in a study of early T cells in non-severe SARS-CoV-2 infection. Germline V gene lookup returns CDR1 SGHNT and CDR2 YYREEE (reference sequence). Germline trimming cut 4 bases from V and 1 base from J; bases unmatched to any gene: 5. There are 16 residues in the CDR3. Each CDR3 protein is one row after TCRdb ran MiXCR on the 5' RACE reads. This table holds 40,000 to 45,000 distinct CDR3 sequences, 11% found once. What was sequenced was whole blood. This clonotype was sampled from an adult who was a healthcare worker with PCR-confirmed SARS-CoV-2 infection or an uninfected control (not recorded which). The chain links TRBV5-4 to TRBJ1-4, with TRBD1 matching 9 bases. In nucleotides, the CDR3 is TGTGCCAGCAGCCCCGGACAGGGGAGAACTAATGAAAAACTGTTTTTT. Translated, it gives CASSPGQGRTNEKLFF.